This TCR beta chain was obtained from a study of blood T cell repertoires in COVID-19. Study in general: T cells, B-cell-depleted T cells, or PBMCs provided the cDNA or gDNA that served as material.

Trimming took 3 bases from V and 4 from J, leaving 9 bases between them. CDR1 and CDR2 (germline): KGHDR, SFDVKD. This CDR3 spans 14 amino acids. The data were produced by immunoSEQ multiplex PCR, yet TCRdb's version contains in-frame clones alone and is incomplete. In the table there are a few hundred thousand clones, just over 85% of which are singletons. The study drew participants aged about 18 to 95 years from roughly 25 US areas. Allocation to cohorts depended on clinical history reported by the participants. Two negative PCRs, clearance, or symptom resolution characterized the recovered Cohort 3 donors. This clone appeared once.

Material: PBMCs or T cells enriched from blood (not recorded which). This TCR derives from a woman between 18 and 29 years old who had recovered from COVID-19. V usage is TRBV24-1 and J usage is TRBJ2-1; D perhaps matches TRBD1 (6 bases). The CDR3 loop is CATSDRTVYNEQFF. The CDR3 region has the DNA TGTGCCACCAGTGATCGGACAGTTTACAATGAGCAGTTCTTC.